This TCR beta chain emerged from a study of T cell repertoires in cytomegalovirus infection. Background on the study: It can be stated that public TCR beta signatures indicated CMV infection as well as a matching HLA type.

The study's findings and limits: Dominating the ex vivo response were TCR beta clonotypes that were CMV-specific and HLA-C-restricted.

TCRdb recomputed calls from the reads with MiXCR, one row per CDR3 protein. The table has around 140,000 distinct CDR3 sequences, 5.5% to 7% seen once. As for this clonotype: The antigen remains undetermined.

CDR1 and CDR2 (germline): SNHLY, FYNNEI. Trimming cost V 7 bases and J 6 bases, with 9 bases left between them. This CDR3 has 12 amino acids. The TCR was taken from a human donor in good health (CMV status not recorded). Some clones in this sample may be carry-over from other donors' samples. The V and J genes are TRBV2 and TRBJ2-2, with D perhaps TRBD2 (6 bases). The specimen sequenced was PBMCs. The CDR3 region is CASTGESGELFF. CDR3 coding DNA: TGTGCCAGCACGGGGGAGTCCGGGGAGCTGTTTTTT.